This record looks at one TCR beta chain sequence and its context. What it binds is not known. Trimming left V 1 base short and J 3 bases short, with 12 bases between. CDR3 length equals 15 residues. In germline, CDR1 is LGHNA, CDR2 YSLEER. The authors produced TCR alpha and TCR beta cDNA libraries with sample barcodes and UMIs by 5'RACE using constant-segment primers. TCRdb recomputed calls from the 5' RACE reads with MiXCR, one row per CDR3 protein. The sample includes approximately 410,000 distinct CDR3 sequences, around a quarter seen only once; the top ten take about an eighth. The data originate from a study of T-cell memory formation after mild COVID-19. Study-level background: Clusters were largely donor specific. The study's findings and limits: Pre-infection memory already had some responding clones, implying cross-reactive memory joined.

The receptor's source is an adult woman who had mild COVID-19 (a few samples of this study predate the infection). Cell type and time point are not known. The rearrangement uses TRBV4-3 and TRBJ1-2; tentative D call: TRBD1 (5 bases). Material: PBMCs or a T cell subset sorted from them (not recorded which). The CDR3 DNA is TGCGCCAGCAGCCAAGCCCTCGACAGCTACTATGGCTACACCTTC. Amino acid sequence: CASSQALDSYYGYTF.